Listed below are T cell receptor beta chains from one sample, sequenced in a study of T cell repertoires in cytomegalovirus infection. A single record per CDR3 protein comes from TCRdb applying MiXCR to the reads. Of 560,000 or so distinct CDR3 sequences listed, approximately 15% were seen once; the top ten hold more than 20%. Sequenced material: CD8+ T cells from PBMCs. These receptor sequences come from a human donor in good health (CMV status not recorded). Some clones in this sample may be carry-over from other donors' samples. CDR3s include the opening cysteine and the closing phenylalanine or tryptophan. The order of the fields is J gene, V gene, clone size, CDR3 protein. Not every row has a clone size; where given, it reads once, few, many or a size class.

TRBJ2-3	TRBV19	.	CASSIDNIAGTQYF
TRBJ1-1	TRBV19	.	CASSIRGRKNTEAFF
TRBJ2-7	TRBV2	.	CASRDLTGGSSYEQYF
TRBJ1-6	TRBV13	few	CASSSQGRNSPLHF
TRBJ1-2	TRBV6-5	.	CASSYSGRLMGYTF
TRBJ2-5	TRBV10-1	.	CASSRSGEGLQETQYF
TRBJ1-1	TRBV4-2	.	CASSPAKTEAFF
TRBJ2-1	TRBV7-9	many	CASSSGIGRNEQFF
TRBJ2-5	TRBV7-9	many	CASSLWSPTGGLAEETQYF
TRBJ2-7	TRBV7-9	few	CASSLVGGGSYEQYF
TRBJ1-5	TRBV20-1	many	CSARSWTEHSNQPQHF
TRBJ2-1	TRBV5-6	many	CASSFGVNEQFF
TRBJ2-7	TRBV19	few	CASSWTVNYEQYF
TRBJ2-7	TRBV29-1	many	CSVATSTRYEQYF
TRBJ2-7	TRBV12-3/TRBV12-4	few	CASSPIGPYEQYF
TRBJ2-5	TRBV6-5	many	CASSVVGEETQYF
TRBJ2-1	TRBV7-6	many	CASSSGTSGRASEQFF
TRBJ1-1	TRBV12-5	many	CASANFGGSEAFF
TRBJ2-3	TRBV20-1	.	CSARRAGGRSDTQYF
TRBJ2-1	TRBV11-2	many	CASGVGSYNEQFF
TRBJ1-2	TRBV2	.	CANRPQGRYGYTF
TRBJ1-3	TRBV5-5	.	CASSPRGSSGNTIYF
TRBJ2-7	TRBV12-3/TRBV12-4	.	CATGGGLEQYF
TRBJ2-3	TRBV5-1	.	CASSYAATQYF
TRBJ2-1	TRBV20-1	.	CSARASGSSSYNEQFF
TRBJ2-7	TRBV3-1	.	CASTTIGENGGEQYF
TRBJ1-2	TRBV4-1	few	CASSQRTGGYGYTF
TRBJ2-7	TRBV15	.	CATSRDAGGTYEQYF
TRBJ2-7	TRBV15	.	CATRGGRSYEQYF
TRBJ1-4	TRBV7-6	many	CASSLDRGSEKLFF
TRBJ2-2	TRBV5-1	once	CASSMDRENTGELFF
TRBJ2-7	TRBV28	many	CASSLWRTYEQYF
TRBJ1-5	TRBV7-6	many	CASSSSDQNQPQHF
TRBJ2-1	TRBV7-3	many	CASSDAGGEQFF
TRBJ2-7	TRBV19	few	CASSIAGGRALSYEQYF
TRBJ2-7	TRBV30	.	CAWSVVGGEQYF
TRBJ1-2	TRBV7-8	many	CASSQAGTTNYGYTF
TRBJ2-7	TRBV12-3/TRBV12-4	many	CASSFRGDPSYEQYF
TRBJ2-1	TRBV7-3	many	CASSLPTGRAPHEQFF
TRBJ2-1	TRBV28	.	CASSQRLAAYNEQFF
TRBJ2-1	TRBV5-6	.	CASSHLGGSGEDYNEQFF
TRBJ2-7	TRBV27	.	CASSSDRVEFEQYF
TRBJ2-3	TRBV4-1	once	CASSQITDTQYF
TRBJ2-5	TRBV7-9	once	CASSSQLADQETQYF
TRBJ2-1	TRBV4-2	many	CASSPTSGANEQFF
TRBJ2-7	TRBV27	few	CASSLVAGDYSYEQYF
TRBJ2-7	TRBV11-2	.	CASSFSGTTYEQYF
TRBJ1-3	TRBV19	.	CASSATLKPSGNTIYF
TRBJ1-1	TRBV12-3/TRBV12-4	.	CASSTGVGTEAFF
TRBJ2-7	TRBV3-1	.	CASSPPGQALYEQYF
TRBJ1-2	TRBV5-6	once	CASSQIGHFGYTF
TRBJ2-7	TRBV19	few	CASSAQGGPYEQYF
TRBJ2-5	TRBV24-1	.	CATSGDTEETQYF
TRBJ2-1	TRBV7-7	many	CASSRTTGNNEQFF